The 27 T cell receptor beta chains presented below share a single source sample, sequenced in a study of T-cell reconstitution after alpha-beta-depleted transplantation in children. Preparation of the TCRbeta library was carried out with unique molecular identifiers. TCRdb ran MiXCR on the PCR reads and lists one entry per CDR3 protein. In the table there are 500,000 or so distinct CDR3 sequences, approximately 29% of which are singletons. Material: PBMCs from the stem cell graft donor, obtained from the stem cell graft. These receptors were obtained from a human donor who donated a stem cell graft to a child with aplastic anemia.

This clonotype was detected only once. The chain links TRBV12-3 or TRBV12-4 to TRBJ1-5; TRBD1 matches 9 bases. V was clipped by 0 bases and J by 7 bases; unmatched bases: 4. The CDR3 sequence is 15 residues long. CDR3 in amino acids: CASSLATGGRQPQHF. The CDR3 region has the DNA TGTGCCAGCAGTTTAGCGACAGGGGGGAGACAGCCCCAGCATTTT.

The rearrangement joins TRBV6-1 to TRBJ2-7, with unresolved D. V lost 3 bases and J lost 2, with 8 bases in between. Germline V gene lookup returns CDR1 MNHNS and CDR2 SASEGT. CDR3 size: 13 residues. CDR3 nucleotides: TGTGCCAGCAGTGAGAACAGTCCCTACGAGCAGTACGTC. The encoded protein is CASSENSPYEQYV.

This clonotype has just a few counts. The chain has TRBV18 and TRBJ1-1; D gene uncertain. The V gene lost 1 base and the J gene lost 7 bases, with 7 bases spanning the gap. The germline V gene encodes CDR1 KGHSH and CDR2 LQKENI. This CDR3 has 12 amino acids. CDR3 loop: CASSPQDREAFF. In DNA form, the CDR3 reads TGTGCCAGCTCACCACAGGACCGTGAAGCTTTCTTT. Filled out from reference TRBV18 and TRBJ1-1, the complete variable domain reads NAGVMQNPRHLVRRRGQEARLRCSPMKGHSHVYWYRQLPEEGLKFMVYLQKENIIDESGMPKERFSAEFPKEGPSILRIQQVVRGDSAAYFCASSPQDREAFFGQGTRLTVV.

The chain combines TRBV6-2 or TRBV6-3 with TRBJ2-7; TRBD2 agrees at 7 bases. Germline CDR1 is MNHEY and CDR2 is SVGEGT. J gave up 0 bases and V 4 bases, and 12 bases lay outside the gene matches. This CDR3 is 17 amino acids long. The CDR3 loop is CASSSHQSGGSSYEQYV. DNA of the CDR3: TGTGCCAGCAGTTCCCATCAGAGTGGCGGGAGCTCCTACGAGCAGTACGTC.

This clonotype turned up a few times. CDR3 protein: CAWSARGGRALHEQYF. The CDR3 DNA reads TGTGCCTGGAGCGCCCGTGGCGGGAGGGCCCTCCACGAGCAGTACTTC. V gene TRBV30 combines with J gene TRBJ2-7, with TRBD2 identical over 9 bases. The junction had 14 bases not matched to a gene; V was cut back by 3 bases and J by 5 bases. The germline V gene encodes CDR1 GTSNPN and CDR2 SVGIG (reference sequence). The CDR3 has 16 amino acids.

This clonotype was seen more than once but under ten times. The rearrangement joins TRBV28 to TRBJ2-1, with 13 positions matching TRBD2. This CDR3 contains 15 residues. J gave up 7 bases and V 5 bases, and 5 bases lay outside the gene matches. The V gene's germline CDR1 is MDHEN and CDR2 SYDVKM. CDR3 sequence: CASSPTSGRYNEQFF. CDR3 DNA: TGTGCCAGCAGTCCGACTAGCGGGAGGTATAATGAGCAGTTCTTC.

This clonotype was observed a handful of times. This rearrangement joins TRBV29-1 to TRBJ2-3; TRBD1 matches at 7 bases. The CDR3 is made up of 12 amino acids. Germline V gene sequence: CDR1 SQVTM, CDR2 ANQGSEA. The trim removed 6 bases at V and 4 bases at J, leaving 4 bases unmatched. The CDR3 is CSVGQSSDTQYF. CDR3 DNA: TGCAGCGTGGGACAGTCGTCAGATACGCAGTATTTT.

This clonotype was detected a few times. The chain is built from TRBV5-4 and TRBJ2-3; 12 positions match TRBD2. The CDR3 contains 19 residues. The V gene's germline CDR1 is SGHNT and CDR2 YYREEE (reference sequence). With 0 bases clipped from V and 4 bases from J, the junction kept 12 bases outside the gene matches. The CDR3 protein is CASSLGLAGVGVPADTQYF. As DNA, the CDR3 is TGTGCCAGCAGCTTGGGACTAGCGGGAGTTGGGGTCCCCGCAGATACGCAGTATTTT.

The chain has TRBV12-3 or TRBV12-4 and TRBJ2-3; D may be TRBD1 (6 bases). CDR3 length equals 16 residues. V was clipped by 2 bases and J by 2 bases, with 14 bases between them. The DNA for the CDR3 is TGTGCCAGCAGTTTACTACAGGGTTTCCCCACAGATACGCAGTATTTT. Translation: CASSLLQGFPTDTQYF.

This clonotype was seen a few times. The V and J genes are TRBV4-3 and TRBJ2-1; D gene ambiguous. V gave up 1 base and J gave up 8 bases, with 12 bases separating them. Germline V CDR1 and CDR2: LGHNA, YSLEER. The CDR3 loop spans 14 amino acids. This CDR3 is CASSQVTERHEQFF. DNA for the CDR3: TGCGCCAGCAGCCAAGTGACGGAGCGTCATGAGCAGTTCTTC.

The chain uses TRBV15 and TRBJ1-4; unclear D gene. The ends were cut back, 0 bases at V and 1 base at J, with 12 bases in the middle. Germline V gene data show CDR1 as LNHNV and CDR2 as YYDKDF (reference sequence). The CDR3 sequence is 17 residues long. The CDR3 nucleotides are TGTGCCACCAGCAGAGAACTCTCCTCCGGAACTAATGAAAAACTGTTTTTT. This translates into CATSRELSSGTNEKLFF.

This clonotype was detected a few times. The chain joins TRBV7-6 to TRBJ2-3; no firm D call. V was shortened by 2 bases and J by 0 bases, with 18 bases between the two germline ends. CDR3 length: 18 amino acids. From germline, CDR1 is SGHVS and CDR2 FNYEAQ. The CDR3 loop reads CASSLSSPSLTSTDTQYF. The CDR3 DNA follows: TGTGCCAGCAGCTTAAGTAGCCCCAGTCTTACTAGCACAGATACGCAGTATTTT.

A few counts support this clonotype. V is TRBV27 and J is TRBJ2-1, with 12 bases fitting TRBD2. J lost 8 bases, V lost 4 bases, and 3 bases had no gene match. The CDR3 length is 14 residues. Germline V CDR1 and CDR2: MNHEY, SMNVEV (reference sequence). The chain's CDR3 is CASSWTSGIDEQFF. CDR3 in DNA: TGTGCCAGCAGTTGGACTAGCGGGATCGATGAGCAGTTCTTC.

V and J are TRBV6-1 and TRBJ2-1, with TRBD2 matching over 13 bases. Germline loops: CDR1 MNHNS, CDR2 SASEGT. The CDR3 contains 17 residues. Trimming removed 4 bases from V and 6 bases from J; junction bases left unmatched: 9. As DNA, the CDR3 is TGTGCCAGCAGTGTTTCCAGACTAGCGGGAGGACTCAATGAGCAGTTCTTC. It encodes CASSVSRLAGGLNEQFF.

J is TRBJ1-5 and V is TRBV19; the D gene is possibly TRBD1 (5 bases). The V and J ends lost 2 bases and 0 bases respectively, with 8 bases between them. Germline V gene sequence: CDR1 LNHDA, CDR2 SQIVND (reference sequence). The CDR3 has 15 amino acids. In DNA, the CDR3 is TGTGCCAGTAGTATACCGGGGGGTAGCAATCAGCCCCAGCATTTT. Its translation is CASSIPGGSNQPQHF.

This clonotype was recorded a few times. The rearrangement links TRBV12-3 or TRBV12-4 to TRBJ2-3; D might be TRBD2 (5 bases). This CDR3 comprises 14 residues. V shed 5 bases and J shed 5 bases, with 14 bases lying between them. CDR3 bases: TGTGCCAGCAGTCCCCAGGCGGGTGTAGATACGCAGTATTTT. This sequence encodes CASSPQAGVDTQYF.

This clonotype has a count of ten or more. The CDR3 region is CSAVRAGGSSYEQYV. CDR3 bases: TGCAGTGCCGTCCGGGCGGGAGGGAGCTCCTACGAGCAGTACGTC. The chain carries TRBV20-1 and TRBJ2-7, with 9 bases identical to TRBD2. This CDR3 is built from 15 residues. Germline CDR1 is DFQATT and CDR2 is SNEGSKA (reference sequence). V shed 6 bases, J shed 0 bases, and the junction held 9 bases outside the gene matches.

This clonotype was detected only a few times. As DNA, the CDR3 is TGCAGTGCTAGAGATATGACGCAGGTTGGGACTGAAGCTTTCTTT. The encoded protein is CSARDMTQVGTEAFF. The chain links TRBV20-1 to TRBJ1-1, with no clear D. The CDR3 has 15 amino acids. Trimming left V 0 bases short and J 5 bases short, with 16 bases between. Germline CDR1 and CDR2: DFQATT and SNEGSKA (reference sequence).

This clonotype has more than one count but fewer than ten. This sequence joins TRBV6-4 and TRBJ1-5; the match to TRBD1 covers 7 bases. Trimming at V came to 5 bases and at J to 2 bases, leaving 18 bases not matched to a gene. This CDR3 has 19 amino acids. Germline CDR1 reads MRHNA; CDR2 reads SNTAGT. CDR3 sequence reads: CASSTRRDQTGLGNQPQHF. The CDR3, as DNA: TGTGCCAGCAGTACCCGACGGGATCAGACAGGGCTGGGCAATCAGCCCCAGCATTTT.

The V call is TRBV4-3, the J call TRBJ2-1, with D uncertain. Trimming removed 0 bases at V and 0 bases at J, with 15 bases between. Germline V CDR1 and CDR2: LGHNA, YSLEER. The CDR3 consists of 18 residues. The chain's CDR3 is CASSQDQARVYSYNEQFF. The CDR3 coding sequence is TGCGCCAGCAGCCAAGATCAAGCCCGGGTCTACTCCTACAATGAGCAGTTCTTC.

The rearrangement joins TRBV24-1 to TRBJ1-2, with unresolved D. CDR3 length equals 13 residues. The V end lost 1 base, the J end lost 4 bases, and 6 bases lay between the germline ends. Germline CDR1 reads KGHDR; CDR2 reads SFDVKD. The CDR3 coding sequence is TGTGCCACCAGTGATTTCGGAGGCTATGGCTACACCTTC. Its translation: CATSDFGGYGYTF.

The DNA of the CDR3 is TGTGCCAGCAGCCCCGGGGCCCACTCCGAGCAGTACTTC. The encoded protein is CASSPGAHSEQYF. V usage is TRBV9 and J usage is TRBJ2-7; either TRBD1 or TRBD2 may fit D (5 bases each). Trimming took off 4 bases at V and 6 bases at J, with 14 bases between the two ends. The CDR3 extends over 13 amino acids. Germline lookup yields CDR1 SGDLS and CDR2 YYNGEE.

The J gene is TRBJ2-7, the V gene TRBV28; TRBD1 might be the D (6 bases). This CDR3 contains 16 residues. From germline, CDR1 is MDHEN and CDR2 SYDVKM. V was pared by 5 bases and J by 4 bases, with 21 bases between. The CDR3 DNA sequence: TGTGCCAGCAGTCTAGGGACACGGGAAAGCCGTTACGAGCAGTACTTC. This encodes CASSLGTRESRYEQYF.

The rearrangement uses TRBV29-1 and TRBJ2-7, with TRBD2 matching over 11 bases. Germline loops: CDR1 SQVTM, CDR2 ANQGSEA. V was clipped by 4 bases and J by 3 bases; unmatched bases: 8. The CDR3 spans 15 residues. The DNA of the CDR3 is TGCAGCGTTGCCCGCCGACTAGCGGGACTCTACGAGCAGTACGTC. This encodes CSVARRLAGLYEQYV.

The chain uses TRBV28 and TRBJ2-2; D is ambiguous. Trimming removed 3 bases at V and 6 bases at J, with 11 bases between. The CDR3 covers 14 residues. Germline CDR1 is MDHEN and CDR2 is SYDVKM. CDR3 sequence: CASSLLRMAGELFF. In nucleotides, the CDR3 is TGTGCCAGCAGTTTGTTACGAATGGCCGGGGAGCTGTTTTTT.

This clonotype was recorded a few times. The V and J genes are TRBV5-1 and TRBJ2-3; D may correspond to TRBD1 or TRBD2 (5 bases each). This CDR3 is built from 17 residues. V shed 0 bases and J shed 4 bases, with 18 bases lying between them. Looked up from germline, CDR1 is SGHRS and CDR2 is YFSETQ. CDR3 region: CASSLAGTATGPDTQYF. CDR3 coding DNA: TGCGCCAGCAGCTTGGCCGGTACCGCAACGGGGCCAGATACGCAGTATTTT.

The genes are TRBV7-2 and TRBJ2-3; 13 bases are a match to TRBD2. The V segment lost 5 bases and the J segment 3 bases; nucleotides outside the gene matches: 8. The CDR3 loop spans 17 amino acids. Germline assignment: CDR1 SGHTA and CDR2 FQGNSA. This CDR3 reads CASSQGLAGVGTDTQYF. CDR3 nucleotides: TGTGCCAGCAGCCAAGGACTAGCGGGAGTAGGGACAGATACGCAGTATTTT.